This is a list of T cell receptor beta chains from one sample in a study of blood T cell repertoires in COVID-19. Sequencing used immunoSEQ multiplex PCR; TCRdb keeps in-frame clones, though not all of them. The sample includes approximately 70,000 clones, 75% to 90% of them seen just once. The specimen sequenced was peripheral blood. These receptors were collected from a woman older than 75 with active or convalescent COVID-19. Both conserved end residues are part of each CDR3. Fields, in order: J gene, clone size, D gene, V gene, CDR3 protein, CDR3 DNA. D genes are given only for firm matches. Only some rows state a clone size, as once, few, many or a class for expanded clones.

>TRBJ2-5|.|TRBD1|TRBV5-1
CASGLDRAQETQYF
TGCGCCAGCGGGTTGGACAGGGCCCAAGAGACCCAGTACTTC
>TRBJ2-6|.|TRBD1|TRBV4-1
CASSQDLTGGLSGANVLTF
TGCGCCAGCAGCCAAGACCTGACAGGGGGGCTCTCTGGGGCCAACGTCCTGACTTTC
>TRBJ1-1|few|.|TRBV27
CASSLSISGTEAFF
TGTGCCAGCAGTTTATCGATCAGCGGCACTGAAGCTTTCTTT
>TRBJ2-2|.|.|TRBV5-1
CASSRSGTGELFF
TGCGCCAGCAGCCGTTCGGGTACCGGGGAGCTGTTTTTT
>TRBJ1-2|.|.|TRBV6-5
CASSTQGDSFGYTF
TGTGCCAGCAGTACCCAGGGTGATTCCTTTGGCTACACCTTC
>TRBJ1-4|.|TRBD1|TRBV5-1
CASSRTGGGTNEKLFF
TGCGCCAGCAGCCGGACAGGGGGCGGGACTAATGAAAAACTGTTTTTT
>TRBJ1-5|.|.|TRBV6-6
CASTPYGEGQPQHF
TGTGCCAGCACCCCGTATGGGGAGGGGCAGCCCCAGCATTTT
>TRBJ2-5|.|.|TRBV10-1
CASSESLQGETQYF
TGCGCCAGCAGTGAGTCGTTGCAGGGGGAGACCCAGTACTTC
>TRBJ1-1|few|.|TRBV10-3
CAIGGRVRRTEAFF
TGTGCCATCGGGGGGAGGGTCCGGCGCACTGAAGCTTTCTTT
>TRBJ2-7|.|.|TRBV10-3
CAISESNRISYEQYF
TGTGCCATCAGTGAGTCGAACAGGATCTCCTACGAGCAGTACTTC
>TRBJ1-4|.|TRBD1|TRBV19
CASSLRTGAPNEKLFF
TGTGCCAGTAGTTTACGGACAGGGGCACCTAATGAAAAACTGTTTTTT
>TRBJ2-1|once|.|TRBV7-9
CASSLVARGSSYNEQFF
TGTGCCAGCAGCTTAGTAGCGCGGGGAAGCTCCTACAATGAGCAGTTCTTC
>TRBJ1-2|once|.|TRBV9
CASSVDVRDTYGYTF
TGTGCCAGCAGCGTAGATGTCCGGGACACCTATGGCTACACCTTC
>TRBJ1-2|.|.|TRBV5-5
CASSLIEYPTRGYTF
TGTGCCAGCAGCTTAATCGAATATCCTACTCGTGGCTACACCTTC
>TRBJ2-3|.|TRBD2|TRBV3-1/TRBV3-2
CASSQEMQAGGGTDTQYF
TGTGCCAGCAGCCAAGAAATGCAAGCGGGGGGAGGCACAGATACGCAGTATTTT
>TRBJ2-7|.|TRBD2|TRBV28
CASSSGLAGGLDYEQYF
TGTGCCAGCAGTTCGGGACTAGCGGGGGGGCTGGATTACGAGCAGTACTTC
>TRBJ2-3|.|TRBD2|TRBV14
CASSQVPPAGGGDTQYF
TGTGCCAGCAGCCAAGTCCCCCCAGCGGGGGGTGGTGATACGCAGTATTTT
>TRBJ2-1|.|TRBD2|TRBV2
CASSRGLGNYNEQFF
TGTGCCAGCAGTAGGGGACTAGGTAACTACAATGAGCAGTTCTTC
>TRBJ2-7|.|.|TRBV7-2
CASSLDKREQYF
TGTGCCAGCAGCTTAGATAAGCGCGAGCAGTACTTC
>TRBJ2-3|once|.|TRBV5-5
CASSFGAGPSTDTQYF
TGTGCCAGCAGCTTTGGGGCCGGCCCTAGCACAGATACGCAGTATTTT
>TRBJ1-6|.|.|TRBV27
CASSLRASGNSPLHF
TGTGCCAGCAGTTTACGCGCTAGTGGGAATTCACCCCTCCACTTT
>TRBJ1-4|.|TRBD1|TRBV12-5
CASGLGQGNEKLFF
TGTGCTAGTGGTTTGGGACAGGGGAATGAAAAACTGTTTTTT
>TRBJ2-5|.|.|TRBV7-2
CASSLGGGVQETQYF
TGTGCCAGCAGCTTAGGAGGGGGGGTCCAAGAGACCCAGTACTTC
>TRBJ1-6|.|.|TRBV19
CASSLLGAERNSPLHF
TGTGCCAGTAGCCTTTTGGGGGCAGAACGTAATTCACCCCTCCACTTT
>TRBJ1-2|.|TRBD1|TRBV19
CASSRVSDRVEGYTF
TGTGCCAGTAGTAGGGTTAGTGACAGGGTGGAGGGCTACACCTTC
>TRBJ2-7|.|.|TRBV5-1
CASSPGTPSYEQYF
TGCGCCAGCAGCCCCGGGACACCCTCCTACGAGCAGTACTTC
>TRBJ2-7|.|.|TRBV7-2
CASSLQYGDSSYEQYF
TGTGCCAGCAGCCTCCAATACGGAGATTCTTCCTACGAGCAGTACTTC
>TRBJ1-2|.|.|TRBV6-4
CASSPDNLDYGYTF
TGTGCCAGCAGTCCCGACAATCTTGACTATGGCTACACCTTC
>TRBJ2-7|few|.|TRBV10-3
CAISESFADSYEQYF
TGTGCCATCAGTGAGTCCTTCGCGGACTCCTACGAGCAGTACTTC
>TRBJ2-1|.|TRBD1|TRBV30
CACTGLRDRGSSYNEQFF
TGTGCCTGTACCGGGCTCCGGGACAGGGGGAGCTCCTACAATGAGCAGTTCTTC
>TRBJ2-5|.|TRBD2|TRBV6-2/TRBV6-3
CASSYEGLAVGETQYF
TGTGCCAGCAGTTACGAGGGACTAGCGGTCGGAGAGACCCAGTACTTC
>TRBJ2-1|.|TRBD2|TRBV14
CASSKLAGGYEQFF
TGTGCCAGCAGCAAACTAGCGGGGGGGTATGAGCAGTTCTTC